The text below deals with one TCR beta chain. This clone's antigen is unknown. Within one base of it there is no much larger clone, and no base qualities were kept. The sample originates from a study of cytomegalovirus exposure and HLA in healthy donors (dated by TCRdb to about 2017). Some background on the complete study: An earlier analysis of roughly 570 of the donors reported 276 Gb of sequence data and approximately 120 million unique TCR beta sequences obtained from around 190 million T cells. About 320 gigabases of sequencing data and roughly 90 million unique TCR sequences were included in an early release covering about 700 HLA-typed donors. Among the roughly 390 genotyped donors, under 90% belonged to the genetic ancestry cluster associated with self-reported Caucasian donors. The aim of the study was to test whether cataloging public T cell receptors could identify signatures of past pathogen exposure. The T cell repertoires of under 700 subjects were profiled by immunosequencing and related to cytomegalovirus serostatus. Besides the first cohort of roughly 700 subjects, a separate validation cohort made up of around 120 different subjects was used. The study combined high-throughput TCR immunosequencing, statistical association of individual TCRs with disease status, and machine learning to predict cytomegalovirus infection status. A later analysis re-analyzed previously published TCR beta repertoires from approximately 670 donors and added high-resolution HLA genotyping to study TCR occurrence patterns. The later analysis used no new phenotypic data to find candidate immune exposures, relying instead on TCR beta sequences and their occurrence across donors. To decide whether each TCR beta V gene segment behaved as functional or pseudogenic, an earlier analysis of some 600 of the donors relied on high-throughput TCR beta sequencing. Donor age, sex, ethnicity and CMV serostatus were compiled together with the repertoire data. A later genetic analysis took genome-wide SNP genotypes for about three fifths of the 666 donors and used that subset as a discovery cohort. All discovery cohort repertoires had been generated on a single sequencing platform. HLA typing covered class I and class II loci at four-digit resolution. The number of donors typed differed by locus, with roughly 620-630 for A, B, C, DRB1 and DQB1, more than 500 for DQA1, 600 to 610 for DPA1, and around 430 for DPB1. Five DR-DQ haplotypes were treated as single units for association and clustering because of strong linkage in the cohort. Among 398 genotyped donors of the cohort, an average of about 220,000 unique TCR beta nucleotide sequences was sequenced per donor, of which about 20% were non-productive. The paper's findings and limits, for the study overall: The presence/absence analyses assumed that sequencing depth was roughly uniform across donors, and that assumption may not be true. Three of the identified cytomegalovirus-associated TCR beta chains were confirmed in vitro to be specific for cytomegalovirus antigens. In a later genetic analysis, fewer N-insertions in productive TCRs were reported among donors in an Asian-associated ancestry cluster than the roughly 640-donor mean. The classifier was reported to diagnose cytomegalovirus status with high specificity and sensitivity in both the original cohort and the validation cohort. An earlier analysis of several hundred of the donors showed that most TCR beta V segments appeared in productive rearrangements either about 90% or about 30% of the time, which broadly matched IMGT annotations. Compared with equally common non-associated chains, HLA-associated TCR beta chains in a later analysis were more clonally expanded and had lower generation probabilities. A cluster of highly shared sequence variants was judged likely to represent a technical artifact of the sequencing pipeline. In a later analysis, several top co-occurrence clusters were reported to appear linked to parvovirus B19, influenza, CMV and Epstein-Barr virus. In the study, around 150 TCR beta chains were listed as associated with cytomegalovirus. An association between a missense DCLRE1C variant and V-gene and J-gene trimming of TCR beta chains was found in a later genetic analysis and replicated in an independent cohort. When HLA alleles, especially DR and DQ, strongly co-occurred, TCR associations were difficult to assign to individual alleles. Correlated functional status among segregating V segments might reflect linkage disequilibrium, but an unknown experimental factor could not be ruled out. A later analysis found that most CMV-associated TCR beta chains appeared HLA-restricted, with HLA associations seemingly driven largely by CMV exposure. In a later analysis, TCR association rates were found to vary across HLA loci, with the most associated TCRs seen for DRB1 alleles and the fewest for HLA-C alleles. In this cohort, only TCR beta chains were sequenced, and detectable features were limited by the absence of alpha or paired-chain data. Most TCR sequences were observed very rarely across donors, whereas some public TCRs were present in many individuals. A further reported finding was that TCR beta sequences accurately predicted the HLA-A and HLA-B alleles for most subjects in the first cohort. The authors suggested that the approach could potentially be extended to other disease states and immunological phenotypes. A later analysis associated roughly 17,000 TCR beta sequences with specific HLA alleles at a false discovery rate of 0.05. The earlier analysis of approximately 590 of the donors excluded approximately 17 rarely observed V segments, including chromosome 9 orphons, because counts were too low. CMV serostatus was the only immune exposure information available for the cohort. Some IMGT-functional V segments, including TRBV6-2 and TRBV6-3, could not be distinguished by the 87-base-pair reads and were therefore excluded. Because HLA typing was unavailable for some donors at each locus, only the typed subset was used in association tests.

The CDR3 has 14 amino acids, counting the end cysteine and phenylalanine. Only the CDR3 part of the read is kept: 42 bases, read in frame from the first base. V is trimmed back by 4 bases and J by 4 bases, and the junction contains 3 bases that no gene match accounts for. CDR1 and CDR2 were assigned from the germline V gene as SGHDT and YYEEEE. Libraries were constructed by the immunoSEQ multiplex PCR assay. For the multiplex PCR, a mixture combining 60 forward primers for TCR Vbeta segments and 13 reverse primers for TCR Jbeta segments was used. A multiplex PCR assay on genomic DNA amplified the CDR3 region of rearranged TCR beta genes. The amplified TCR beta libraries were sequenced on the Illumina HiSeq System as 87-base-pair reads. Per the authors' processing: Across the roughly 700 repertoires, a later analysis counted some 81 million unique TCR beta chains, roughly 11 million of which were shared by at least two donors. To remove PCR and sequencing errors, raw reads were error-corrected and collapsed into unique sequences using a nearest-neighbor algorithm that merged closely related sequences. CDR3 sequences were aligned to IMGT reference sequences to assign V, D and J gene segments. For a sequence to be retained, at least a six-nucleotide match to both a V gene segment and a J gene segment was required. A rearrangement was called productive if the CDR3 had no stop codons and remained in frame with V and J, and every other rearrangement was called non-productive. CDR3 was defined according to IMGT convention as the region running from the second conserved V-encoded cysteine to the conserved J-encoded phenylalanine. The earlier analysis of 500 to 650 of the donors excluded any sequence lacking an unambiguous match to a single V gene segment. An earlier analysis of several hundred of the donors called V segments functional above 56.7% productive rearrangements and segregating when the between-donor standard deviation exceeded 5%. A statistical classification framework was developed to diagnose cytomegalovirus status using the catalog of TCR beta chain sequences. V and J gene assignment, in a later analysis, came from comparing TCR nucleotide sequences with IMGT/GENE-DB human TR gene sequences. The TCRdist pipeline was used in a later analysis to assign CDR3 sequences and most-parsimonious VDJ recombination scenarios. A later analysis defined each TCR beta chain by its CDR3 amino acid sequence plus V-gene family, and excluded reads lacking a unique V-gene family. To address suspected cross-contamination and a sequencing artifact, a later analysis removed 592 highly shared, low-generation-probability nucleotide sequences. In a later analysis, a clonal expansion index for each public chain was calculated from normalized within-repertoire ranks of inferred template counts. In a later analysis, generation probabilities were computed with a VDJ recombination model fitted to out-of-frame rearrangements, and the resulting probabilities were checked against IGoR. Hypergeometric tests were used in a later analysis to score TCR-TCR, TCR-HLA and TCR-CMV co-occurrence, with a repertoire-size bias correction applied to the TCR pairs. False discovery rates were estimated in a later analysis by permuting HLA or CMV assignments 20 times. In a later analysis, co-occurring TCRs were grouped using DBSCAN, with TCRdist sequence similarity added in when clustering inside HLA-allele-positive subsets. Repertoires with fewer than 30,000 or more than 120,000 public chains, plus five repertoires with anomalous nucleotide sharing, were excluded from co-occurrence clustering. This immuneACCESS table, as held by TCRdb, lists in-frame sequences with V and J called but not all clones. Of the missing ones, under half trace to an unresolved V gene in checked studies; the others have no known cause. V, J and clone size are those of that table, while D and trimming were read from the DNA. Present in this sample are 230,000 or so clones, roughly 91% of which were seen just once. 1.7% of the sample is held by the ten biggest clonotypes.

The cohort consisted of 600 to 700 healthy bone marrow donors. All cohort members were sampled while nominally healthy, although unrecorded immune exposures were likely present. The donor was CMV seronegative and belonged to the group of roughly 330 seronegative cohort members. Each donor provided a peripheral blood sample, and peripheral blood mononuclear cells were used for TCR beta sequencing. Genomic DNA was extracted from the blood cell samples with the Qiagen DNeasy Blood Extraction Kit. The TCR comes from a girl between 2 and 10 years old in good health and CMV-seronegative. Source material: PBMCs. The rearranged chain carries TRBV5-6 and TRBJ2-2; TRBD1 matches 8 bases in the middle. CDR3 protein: CASSLQGATGELFF. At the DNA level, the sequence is TGTGCCAGCAGCCTCCAGGGGGCCACCGGGGAGCTGTTTTTT.